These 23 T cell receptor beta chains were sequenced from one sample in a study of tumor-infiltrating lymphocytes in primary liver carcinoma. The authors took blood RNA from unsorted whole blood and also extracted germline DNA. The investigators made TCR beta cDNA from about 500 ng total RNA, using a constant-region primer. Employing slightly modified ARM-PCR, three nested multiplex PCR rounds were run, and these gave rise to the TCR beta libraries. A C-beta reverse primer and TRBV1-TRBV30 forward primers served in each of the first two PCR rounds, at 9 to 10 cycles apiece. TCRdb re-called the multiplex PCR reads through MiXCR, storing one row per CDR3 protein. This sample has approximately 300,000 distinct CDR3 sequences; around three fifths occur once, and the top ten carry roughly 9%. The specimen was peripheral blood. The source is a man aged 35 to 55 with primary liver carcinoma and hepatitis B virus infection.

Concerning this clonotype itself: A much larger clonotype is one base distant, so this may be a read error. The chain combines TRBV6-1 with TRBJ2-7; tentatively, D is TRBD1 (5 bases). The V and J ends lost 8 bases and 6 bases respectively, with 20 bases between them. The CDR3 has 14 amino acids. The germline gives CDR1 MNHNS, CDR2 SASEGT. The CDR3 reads CASLVGHPPREQYF. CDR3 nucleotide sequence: TGTGCCAGCCTCGTAGGACACCCTCCCCGCGAGCAGTACTTC.

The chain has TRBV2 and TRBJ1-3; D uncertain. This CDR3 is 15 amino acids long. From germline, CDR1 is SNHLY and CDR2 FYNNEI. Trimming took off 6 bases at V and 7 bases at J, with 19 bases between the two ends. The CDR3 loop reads CASRDRASRGNTIYF. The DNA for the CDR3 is TGTGCCAGCAGGGATCGGGCCTCAAGAGGGAACACCATATATTTT.

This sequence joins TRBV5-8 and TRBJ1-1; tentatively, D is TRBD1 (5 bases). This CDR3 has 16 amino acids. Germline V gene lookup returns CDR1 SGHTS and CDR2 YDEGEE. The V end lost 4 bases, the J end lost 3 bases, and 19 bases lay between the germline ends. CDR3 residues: CASSSGQYGGDTEAFF. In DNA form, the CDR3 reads TGTGCCAGCAGCAGCGGCCAGTATGGGGGTGACACTGAAGCTTTCTTT. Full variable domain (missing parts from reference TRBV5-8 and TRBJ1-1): EAGVTQSPTHLIKTRGQQATLRCSPISGHTSVYWYQQALGLGLQFLLWYDEGEERNRGNFPPRFSGRQFPNYSSELNVNALELEDSALYLCASSSGQYGGDTEAFFGQGTRLTVV.

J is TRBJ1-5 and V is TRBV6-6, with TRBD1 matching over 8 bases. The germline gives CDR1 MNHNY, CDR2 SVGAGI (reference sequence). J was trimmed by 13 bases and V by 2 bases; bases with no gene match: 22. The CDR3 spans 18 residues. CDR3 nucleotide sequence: TGTGCCAGCAGTTACCCTATTAGACAGGGGAATATCAATCAGCGTCAGCATTTT. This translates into CASSYPIRQGNINQRQHF.

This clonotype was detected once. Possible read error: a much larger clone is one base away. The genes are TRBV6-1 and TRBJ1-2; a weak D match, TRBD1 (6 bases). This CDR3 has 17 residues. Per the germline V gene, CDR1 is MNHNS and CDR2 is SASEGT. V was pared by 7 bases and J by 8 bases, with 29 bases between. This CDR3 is CASKPQTRGRLGRGYTF. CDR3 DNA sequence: TGTGCCAGCAAACCCCAAACCAGGGGCCGGCTCGGAAGGGGCTACACCTTC.

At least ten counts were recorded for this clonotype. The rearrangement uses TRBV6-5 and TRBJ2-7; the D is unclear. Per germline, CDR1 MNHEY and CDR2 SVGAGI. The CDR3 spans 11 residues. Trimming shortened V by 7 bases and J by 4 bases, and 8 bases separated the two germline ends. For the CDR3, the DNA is TGTGCCAGCACGATAGGGTACGAGCAGTACTTC. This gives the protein CASTIGYEQYF.

CDR3 amino acids: CASSLRGSGIAGELFF. CDR3 nucleotide sequence: TGCGCCAGCAGCTTAAGGGGTAGCGGGATCGCCGGGGAGCTGTTTTTT. This chain joins TRBV5-1 and TRBJ2-2; TRBD2 matches 8 bases. The germline V gene has CDR1 SGHRS and CDR2 YFSETQ. V gave up 2 bases and J gave up 6 bases; unmatched junction bases: 9. This CDR3 region has 16 residues.

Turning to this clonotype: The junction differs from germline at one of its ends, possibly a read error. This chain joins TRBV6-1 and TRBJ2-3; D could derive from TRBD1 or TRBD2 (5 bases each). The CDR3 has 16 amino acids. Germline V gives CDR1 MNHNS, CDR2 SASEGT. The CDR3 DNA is TGTACCAGCAGTGAAGGTGTCGGGGCCTACAGAGATACGCAGTATTTT. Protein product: CTSSEGVGAYRDTQYF.

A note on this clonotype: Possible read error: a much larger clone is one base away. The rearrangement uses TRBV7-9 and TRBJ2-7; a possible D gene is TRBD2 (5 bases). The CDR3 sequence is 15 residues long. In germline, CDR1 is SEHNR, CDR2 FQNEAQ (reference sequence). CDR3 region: CVSSLARNFVYEQYF. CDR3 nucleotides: TGTGTCAGCAGCTTAGCGAGAAATTTTGTCTACGAGCAGTACTTC. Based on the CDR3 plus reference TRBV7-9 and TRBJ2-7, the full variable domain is DTGVSQNPRHKITKRGQNVTFRCDPISEHNRLYWYRQTLGQGPEFLTYFQNEAQLEKSRLLSDRFSAERPKGSFSTLEIQRTEQGDSAMYLCVSSLARNFVYEQYFGPGTRLTVT.

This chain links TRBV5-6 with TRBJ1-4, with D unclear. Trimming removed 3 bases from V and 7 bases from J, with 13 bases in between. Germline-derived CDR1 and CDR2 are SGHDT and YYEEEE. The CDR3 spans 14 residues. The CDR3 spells CASSSREFSEKLFF. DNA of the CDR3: TGTGCCAGCAGCTCGAGGGAGTTCAGTGAAAAACTGTTTTTT.

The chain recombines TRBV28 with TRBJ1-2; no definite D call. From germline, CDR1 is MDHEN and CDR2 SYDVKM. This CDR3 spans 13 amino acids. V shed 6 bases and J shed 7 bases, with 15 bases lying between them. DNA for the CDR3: TGTGCCAGCAGCCCACCTCGGCTGTCTGGCTACACCTTC. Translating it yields CASSPPRLSGYTF.

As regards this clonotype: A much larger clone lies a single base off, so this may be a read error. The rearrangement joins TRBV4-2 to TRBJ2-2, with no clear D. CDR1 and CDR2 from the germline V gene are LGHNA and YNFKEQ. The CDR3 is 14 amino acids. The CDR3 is CASNQDTTDGELFF. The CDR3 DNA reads TGTGCCAGCAACCAAGACACCACGGACGGGGAGCTGTTTTTT.

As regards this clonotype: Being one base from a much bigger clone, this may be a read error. CDR3 nucleotide sequence: TGTGCCAGCAGTTTACTAGCGGGCAACGAGCTGTACTTC. Translation gives CASSLLAGNELYF. The chain is built from TRBV6-6 and TRBJ2-7; 9 positions match TRBD2. The CDR3 has 13 amino acids. CDR1 MNHNY and CDR2 SVGAGI come from the germline V gene (reference sequence).

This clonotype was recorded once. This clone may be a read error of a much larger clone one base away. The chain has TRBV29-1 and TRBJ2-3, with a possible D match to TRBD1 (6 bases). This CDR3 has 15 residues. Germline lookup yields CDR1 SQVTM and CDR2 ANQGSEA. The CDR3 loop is CSIEDRTARTDTQYF. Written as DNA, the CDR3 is TGCAGCATTGAAGACCGGACAGCCCGCACAGATACGCAGTATTTT.

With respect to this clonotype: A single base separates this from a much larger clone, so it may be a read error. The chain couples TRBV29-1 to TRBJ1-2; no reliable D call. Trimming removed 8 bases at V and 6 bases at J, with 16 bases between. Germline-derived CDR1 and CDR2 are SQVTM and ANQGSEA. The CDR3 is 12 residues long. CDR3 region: CSTGFQSDGYTF. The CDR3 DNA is TGCAGCACTGGGTTTCAGAGTGATGGCTACACCTTC.

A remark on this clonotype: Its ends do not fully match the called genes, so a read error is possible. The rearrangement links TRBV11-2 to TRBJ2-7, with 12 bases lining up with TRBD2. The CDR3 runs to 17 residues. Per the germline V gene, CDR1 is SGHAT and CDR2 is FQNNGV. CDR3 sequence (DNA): TGTACCAGCAGCTTAGGGGGGACTAGCGGGCCCACCTACGAGCAGTACTTC. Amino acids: CTSSLGGTSGPTYEQYF. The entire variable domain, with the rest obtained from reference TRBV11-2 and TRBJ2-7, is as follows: EAGVAQSPRYKIIEKRQSVAFWCNPISGHATLYWYQQILGQGPKLLIQFQNNGVVDDSQLPKDRFSAERLKGVDSTLKIQPAKLEDSAVYLCTSSLGGTSGPTYEQYFGPGTRLTVT.

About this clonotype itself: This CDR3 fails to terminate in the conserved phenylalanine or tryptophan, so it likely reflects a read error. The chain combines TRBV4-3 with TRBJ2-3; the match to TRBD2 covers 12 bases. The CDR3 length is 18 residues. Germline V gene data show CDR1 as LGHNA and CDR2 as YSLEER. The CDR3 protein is CASSQGTTSGRLTDTQYL. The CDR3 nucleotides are TGCGCCAGCAGCCAAGGTACCACTAGCGGGAGGCTCACAGATACACAGTATTTA.

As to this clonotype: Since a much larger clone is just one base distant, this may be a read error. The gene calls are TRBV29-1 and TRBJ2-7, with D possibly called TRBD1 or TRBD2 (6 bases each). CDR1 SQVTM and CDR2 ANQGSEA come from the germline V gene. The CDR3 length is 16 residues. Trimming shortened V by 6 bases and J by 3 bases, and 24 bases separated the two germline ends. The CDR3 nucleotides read TGCAGCGTCGCGGGGCGGGCAGGGGCCCCTCTCTACGAGCAGTACTTC. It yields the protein CSVAGRAGAPLYEQYF.

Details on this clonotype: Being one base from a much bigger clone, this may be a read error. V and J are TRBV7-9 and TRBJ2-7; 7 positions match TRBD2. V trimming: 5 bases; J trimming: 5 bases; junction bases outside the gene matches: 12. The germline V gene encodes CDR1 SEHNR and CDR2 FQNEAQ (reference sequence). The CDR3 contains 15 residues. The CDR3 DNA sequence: TGTGCCAGCAGCCAGGAAGGGAGGGAGTCGGACGAGCAGTACTTC. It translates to CASSQEGRESDEQYF.

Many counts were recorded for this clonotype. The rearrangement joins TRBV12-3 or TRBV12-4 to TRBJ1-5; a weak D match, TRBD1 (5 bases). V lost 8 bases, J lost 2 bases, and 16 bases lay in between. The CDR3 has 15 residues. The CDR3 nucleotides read TGTGCCAGCCGGAAAGGCAGGGTGGGCAATCAGCCCCAGCATTTT. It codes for CASRKGRVGNQPQHF.

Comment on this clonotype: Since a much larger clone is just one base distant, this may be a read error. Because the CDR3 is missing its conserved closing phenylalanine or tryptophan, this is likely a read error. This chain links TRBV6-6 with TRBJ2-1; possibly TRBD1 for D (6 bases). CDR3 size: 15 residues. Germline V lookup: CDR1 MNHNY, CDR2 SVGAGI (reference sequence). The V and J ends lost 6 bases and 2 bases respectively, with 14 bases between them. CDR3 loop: CASSQGSGTYNEQFS. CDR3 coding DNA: TGTGCCAGCAGCCAGGGGTCGGGAACCTACAATGAGCAGTTCTCC.

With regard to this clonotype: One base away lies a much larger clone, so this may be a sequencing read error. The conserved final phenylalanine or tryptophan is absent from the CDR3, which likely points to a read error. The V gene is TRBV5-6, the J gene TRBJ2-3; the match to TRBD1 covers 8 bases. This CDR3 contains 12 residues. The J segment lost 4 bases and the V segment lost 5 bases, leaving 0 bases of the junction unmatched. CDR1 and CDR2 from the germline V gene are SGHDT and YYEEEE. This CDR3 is CASRTGADTQYS. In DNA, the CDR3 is TGTGCCAGCAGGACAGGGGCAGATACGCAGTATTCT.

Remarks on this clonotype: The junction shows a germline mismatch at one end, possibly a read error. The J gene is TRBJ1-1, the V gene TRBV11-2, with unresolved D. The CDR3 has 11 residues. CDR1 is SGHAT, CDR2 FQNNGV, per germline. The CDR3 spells CTSSLRESAFF. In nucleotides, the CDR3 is TGTACCAGCAGCCTGAGGGAATCGGCTTTCTTT. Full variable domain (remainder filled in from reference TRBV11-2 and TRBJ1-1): EAGVAQSPRYKIIEKRQSVAFWCNPISGHATLYWYQQILGQGPKLLIQFQNNGVVDDSQLPKDRFSAERLKGVDSTLKIQPAKLEDSAVYLCTSSLRESAFFGQGTRLTVV.